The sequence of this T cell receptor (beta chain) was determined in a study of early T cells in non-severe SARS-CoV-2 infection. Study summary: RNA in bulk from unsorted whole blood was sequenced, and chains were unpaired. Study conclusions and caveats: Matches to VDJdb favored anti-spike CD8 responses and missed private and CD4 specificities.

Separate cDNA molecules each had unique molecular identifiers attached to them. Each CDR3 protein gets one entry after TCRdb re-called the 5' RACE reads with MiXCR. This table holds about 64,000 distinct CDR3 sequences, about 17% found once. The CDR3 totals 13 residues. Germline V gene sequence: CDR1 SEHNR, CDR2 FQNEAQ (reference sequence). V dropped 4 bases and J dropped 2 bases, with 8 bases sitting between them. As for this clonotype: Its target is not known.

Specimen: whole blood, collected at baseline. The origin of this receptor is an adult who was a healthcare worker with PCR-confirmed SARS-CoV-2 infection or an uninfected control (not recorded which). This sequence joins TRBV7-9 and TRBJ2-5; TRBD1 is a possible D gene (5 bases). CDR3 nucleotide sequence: TGTGCCAGCAGCTGGACACCTCAAGAGACCCAGTACTTC. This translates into CASSWTPQETQYF.